This entry concerns a single TCR beta chain. This study enrolled people aged roughly 18 to 89 from roughly 22 US geographic areas. The study assigned cohorts using participant-reported clinical history. In the original processing: Estimation of nucleated cell counts relied on the amplification of reference gene primers. Data came from immunoSEQ multiplex PCR; TCRdb stores just in-frame clones and leaves some out. V and J calls and clone size are as listed in that table; D and trimming were resolved from the DNA. The table includes roughly 320,000 clones, more than 85% detected once. The germline gives CDR1 LNHDA, CDR2 SQIVND (reference sequence). This CDR3 has 11 residues. V lost 6 bases, J lost 15 bases, and 12 bases lay in between. The record originates from a study of blood T cell repertoires in COVID-19. On the study more broadly: The origin of the acute and convalescent COVID-19 samples was the United States, Italy and Spain.

This chain uses TRBV19 with TRBJ1-6, with D possibly being TRBD1 (6 bases). The sample comprised PBMCs or T cells enriched from blood (not recorded which). The clonotype comes from a woman in her twenties or thirties who had been exposed to COVID-19. CDR3 region: CASRLGADLHF. CDR3 coding DNA: TGTGCCAGTAGGCTGGGGGCGGACCTCCACTTT.